This is a list of T cell receptor beta chains from one sample in a study of healthy donors' naive CD4 and CD8 T cells. TCRdb reprocessed the reads via MiXCR and lists one record per CDR3 protein. Of 200,000 or so distinct CDR3 sequences listed, about 76% are singletons. The sample taken for sequencing was naive CD4+ and CD8+ T cells sorted from blood, pooled from several donors. The receptors stem from a pool of human donors in good health; the sample pools cells from several healthy donors. The CDR3 runs from the conserved cysteine through the conserved F or W. A D gene is named only where the DNA matches it firmly. Size values are once, few and many counts, or a class for expanded clones, and some rows have none.

TRBV29-1,TRBJ1-2,-,-,CSVEGADSLYGYTF
TRBV10-3,TRBJ2-6,-,-,CAISGVGSGANVLTF
TRBV6-1,TRBJ1-2,-,-,CASSESPGYGYTF
TRBV6-5,TRBJ1-1,-,-,CASSYTGRTEAFF
TRBV11-2,TRBJ2-6,few,-,CASSLEVRRSPSSGANVLTF
TRBV29-1,TRBJ2-2,-,TRBD1,CSVETPDRGTGELFF
TRBV29-1,TRBJ1-1,-,-,CSVRSGNTEAFF
TRBV19,TRBJ2-1,-,-,CASSPYIISLDEQFF
TRBV7-2,TRBJ2-7,-,-,CASSSYGGYEQYF
TRBV6-5,TRBJ2-1,few,-,CASSRTSRYNEQFF
TRBV29-1,TRBJ2-1,-,-,CSADWGSPAEQFF
TRBV2,TRBJ2-3,-,TRBD2,CASSSLQREGTDTQYF
TRBV2,TRBJ2-3,-,TRBD2,CASIPGLDYQDTQYF
TRBV12-3/TRBV12-4,TRBJ2-7,-,TRBD2,CASSLTSGRGYEQYF
TRBV19,TRBJ1-1,-,-,CASSWDRGGNTEAFF
TRBV29-1,TRBJ1-1,-,-,CSVQIAEAFF
TRBV6-2/TRBV6-3,TRBJ2-5,-,TRBD2,CASSKGLADRRETQYF
TRBV29-1,TRBJ1-2,-,-,CSVGQNNYGYTF
TRBV6-1,TRBJ1-6,-,-,CASSERPRGNSPLHF
TRBV30,TRBJ2-1,few,-,CAWSVGNEQFF
TRBV12-3/TRBV12-4,TRBJ1-2,-,TRBD1,CASSPAGTAYGYTF
TRBV11-2,TRBJ1-1,-,-,CASSLGGREAFF
TRBV5-6,TRBJ2-6,-,-,CASSLVGVGSGANVLTF
TRBV7-2,TRBJ2-3,-,-,CASSFLADTQYF
TRBV6-5,TRBJ2-1,-,TRBD2,CASSYTGGPLNEQFF
TRBV4-3,TRBJ2-7,-,TRBD1,CASSQERQGPYEQYF
TRBV29-1,TRBJ2-1,-,-,CSVKGAGSSYNEQFF
TRBV6-2/TRBV6-3,TRBJ2-6,-,-,CASSVRASGANVLTF
TRBV29-1,TRBJ1-2,few,-,CSVEDLWQGSGYTF
TRBV27,TRBJ2-7,once,-,CASSFSGVYEQYF
TRBV29-1,TRBJ2-7,once,-,CSAESVGGSGEQYF
TRBV14,TRBJ2-1,-,-,CASSFGPYNEQFF
TRBV29-1,TRBJ2-5,few,TRBD1,CSVDRGVEETQYF
TRBV29-1,TRBJ2-5,once,TRBD2,CSALGLAGALQETQYF
TRBV15,TRBJ1-6,-,-,CATSTGYDNSPLHF
TRBV30,TRBJ1-5,-,-,CAWASRSNQPQHF
TRBV2,TRBJ2-5,-,-,CASSEALWSETQYF
TRBV29-1,TRBJ1-1,-,-,CSVGARRNTEAFF
TRBV28,TRBJ2-1,-,-,CASSSQRAHTGNEQFF
TRBV29-1,TRBJ1-5,-,-,CSVAHREGQPQHF
TRBV27,TRBJ2-1,few,-,CASSSTRLLNEQFF
TRBV12-3/TRBV12-4,TRBJ2-7,-,-,CASSSAGSSYEQYF
TRBV18,TRBJ2-1,-,-,CASSPTTTEQFF
TRBV19,TRBJ2-3,-,-,CASRSDTLDTQYF
TRBV27,TRBJ2-5,few,TRBD2,CASSVGLDAETQYF
TRBV29-1,TRBJ2-2,-,-,CSVEAETLNTGELFF
TRBV6-5,TRBJ1-1,-,-,CASSESVGNTEAFF
TRBV19,TRBJ2-6,-,TRBD1,CASSMPGQGRRGANVLTF
TRBV29-1,TRBJ1-1,-,-,CSVDFREMNTEAFF
TRBV6-5,TRBJ2-7,-,TRBD2,CASSSGLAGGYEQYF
TRBV6-6,TRBJ2-7,-,-,CASSLGLSYEQYF
TRBV18,TRBJ1-5,-,TRBD1,CASGYTGGSQPQHF